The T cell receptor (beta chain) described here comes from a study of shared clonotypes between healthy human individuals. The study, taken as a whole, reports: All-four-donor shared clonotypes had higher generation probabilities than non-shared clonotypes did.

Concerning this clone itself: Its target is unknown.

Naive CD8 cells lacked CD45RO, underwent positive selection for CCR7 and left out terminally differentiated effector memory CD45RA+ cells. Profiled with immunoSEQ multiplex PCR; TCRdb holds only in-frame clones, not every one. The sample has 1.5 million to 2.5 million clones; about 95% are singletons. The V and J ends lost 2 bases and 5 bases respectively, with 10 bases between them. Germline V lookup: CDR1 SQVTM, CDR2 ANQGSEA. This CDR3 spans 13 amino acids. The TCR originated in a man aged 18 to 29 in good health. Sequencing was carried out using naive CD8+ T cells sorted from blood. The chain recombines TRBV29-1 with TRBJ2-1, with no clear D. The CDR3 protein is CSVELFTNNEQFF. The CDR3 coding sequence is TGCAGCGTTGAATTGTTTACGAACAATGAGCAGTTCTTC.